The 16 T cell receptor beta chains listed next were all sequenced from one sample in a study of cytomegalovirus exposure and HLA in healthy donors. This table comes from immunoSEQ multiplex PCR, and its TCRdb copy is limited to in-frame clones, with some not included. In the table there are some 290,000 clones, nearly 90% of which are singletons. Input material: PBMCs. Receptor source: a man aged 30 to 45 in good health and CMV-seronegative.

This sequence joins TRBV2 and TRBJ2-7; D perhaps matches TRBD1 (5 bases). The V end lost 4 bases, the J end lost 3 bases, and 22 bases lay between the germline ends. CDR1 and CDR2 from the germline V gene are SNHLY and FYNNEI. This CDR3 contains 17 residues. Here the CDR3 DNA reads TGTGCCAGCAGTGGGCCGACAGCTTATAGGACGTACTACGAGCAGTACTTC. Its translation: CASSGPTAYRTYYEQYF.

The J gene is TRBJ1-1, the V gene TRBV6-5, with 11 bases identical to TRBD1. Per the germline V gene, CDR1 is MNHEY and CDR2 is SVGAGI. V lost 7 bases to trimming and J lost 5 bases; unmatched junction nucleotides: 9. The CDR3 length is 15 residues. The CDR3 DNA reads as TGTGCCAGCACCGCGGACAGGGGGCTAAAGACTGAAGCTTTCTTT. Amino acids: CASTADRGLKTEAFF.

The chain joins TRBV7-8 to TRBJ1-5; 8 positions match TRBD1. J was trimmed by 2 bases and V by 1 base; bases with no gene match: 1. The CDR3 consists of 15 residues. Germline V gives CDR1 SGHVS, CDR2 FQNEAQ. DNA of the CDR3: TGTGCCAGCAGCTTAGGGACAGGGCGCAATCAGCCCCAGCATTTT. Encoded protein: CASSLGTGRNQPQHF.

The chain couples TRBV7-8 to TRBJ2-7, with D unclear. The CDR3 is 14 residues long. CDR1 and CDR2 from the germline V gene are SGHVS and FQNEAQ. V gave up 6 bases and J gave up 2 bases, with 14 bases separating them. In DNA, the CDR3 is TGTGCCAGCAGAGCAGGAACCCAGGCCTACGAGCAGTACTTC. Protein: CASRAGTQAYEQYF.

This rearrangement joins TRBV29-1 to TRBJ1-6; no reliable D call. Germline V lookup: CDR1 SQVTM, CDR2 ANQGSEA. V was cut by 5 bases and J by 13 bases, with 15 bases left in between. The CDR3 extends over 12 amino acids. The CDR3: CSVIDSAGPLHF. The CDR3 DNA is TGCAGCGTTATAGACTCCGCGGGTCCCCTCCACTTT.

This chain uses TRBV2 with TRBJ2-1; possibly TRBD2 for D (6 bases). CDR1 and CDR2 (germline): SNHLY, FYNNEI. Trimming left V 7 bases short and J 9 bases short, with 22 bases between. CDR3 size: 15 residues. CDR3 protein: CASKGSSVMGVEQFF. The CDR3 DNA reads as TGTGCCAGCAAGGGGTCTAGCGTGATGGGGGTTGAGCAGTTCTTC.

The chain combines TRBV7-2 with TRBJ2-7; 10 nucleotides agree with TRBD1. Germline V gives CDR1 SGHTA, CDR2 FQGNSA. The length of the CDR3 is 14 residues. J gave up 6 bases and V 1 base, and 3 bases lay outside the gene matches. CDR3: CASSLGTGGGEQYF. The DNA of the CDR3 is TGTGCCAGCAGCTTAGGGACAGGGGGAGGCGAGCAGTACTTC. Based on the CDR3 plus reference TRBV7-2 and TRBJ2-7, the full variable domain is GAGVSQSPSNKVTEKGKDVELRCDPISGHTALYWYRQSLGQGLEFLIYFQGNSAPDKSGLPSDRFSAERTGGSVSTLTIQRTQQEDSAVYLCASSLGTGGGEQYFGPGTRLTVT.

This chain links TRBV18 with TRBJ1-1, with 8 bases lining up with TRBD1. CDR1 KGHSH and CDR2 LQKENI come from the germline V gene. The CDR3 is 16 residues long. The V gene end was trimmed by 5 bases and the J gene end by 2 bases; junction bases not matched to a gene: 10. In DNA form, the CDR3 reads TGTGCCAGCTCAAGAAACAGGGGGGATAAAAACACTGAAGCTTTCTTT. Translating it yields CASSRNRGDKNTEAFF. The entire variable domain, with the rest obtained from reference TRBV18 and TRBJ1-1, is as follows: NAGVMQNPRHLVRRRGQEARLRCSPMKGHSHVYWYRQLPEEGLKFMVYLQKENIIDESGMPKERFSAEFPKEGPSILRIQQVVRGDSAAYFCASSRNRGDKNTEAFFGQGTRLTVV.

This clone was recorded only once. The chain couples TRBV11-3 to TRBJ2-7; D possibly corresponds to TRBD2 (5 bases). This CDR3 contains 14 residues. Germline V gene sequence: CDR1 SGHNT, CDR2 YENEEA. Trimming cost V 0 bases and J 5 bases, with 11 bases left between them. The CDR3 here is CASSLDLLVDEQYF. The CDR3 DNA sequence: TGTGCCAGCAGCTTAGATCTACTAGTAGACGAGCAGTACTTC.

V usage is TRBV11-3 and J usage is TRBJ1-3; D ambiguous. V gave up 4 bases and J gave up 0 bases, with 10 bases separating them. Germline assignment: CDR1 SGHNT and CDR2 YENEEA. CDR3 length: 15 residues. The CDR3 DNA reads as TGTGCCAGCAGCTCTGGAGGCCTCTCTGGAAACACCATATATTTT. Its protein product is CASSSGGLSGNTIYF.

The chain recombines TRBV10-1 with TRBJ2-2; 16 nucleotides match TRBD2. The J segment lost 4 bases and the V segment lost 8 bases, leaving 4 bases of the junction unmatched. The CDR3 is 16 residues long. The germline V gene has CDR1 WNHNN and CDR2 SYGVQD (reference sequence). The CDR3 sequence is CASGTSGGAGTGELFF. DNA for the CDR3: TGCGCCAGCGGGACTAGCGGGGGGGCCGGCACCGGGGAGCTGTTTTTT.

This chain links TRBV4-3 with TRBJ2-3; D is perhaps TRBD2 (5 bases). In germline, CDR1 is LGHNA, CDR2 YSLEER. V was clipped by 0 bases and J by 2 bases, with 18 bases between them. CDR3 length: 18 amino acids. The CDR3, as DNA: TGCGCCAGCAGCCAAGATGCGTCCCCGGCGGGCAACACAGATACGCAGTATTTT. It is translated as CASSQDASPAGNTDTQYF.

V gene TRBV18 combines with J gene TRBJ2-5; 9 nucleotides line up with TRBD1. The CDR3 consists of 15 residues. The J segment lost 4 bases and the V segment lost 5 bases, leaving 8 bases of the junction unmatched. Germline CDR1 KGHSH, CDR2 LQKENI. The CDR3, as DNA: TGTGCCAGCTCAGCGACCGGGACAGGGAGAGAGACCCAGTACTTC. Translating it yields CASSATGTGRETQYF. Variable domain in full (rest from reference TRBV18 and TRBJ2-5): NAGVMQNPRHLVRRRGQEARLRCSPMKGHSHVYWYRQLPEEGLKFMVYLQKENIIDESGMPKERFSAEFPKEGPSILRIQQVVRGDSAAYFCASSATGTGRETQYFGPGTRLLVL.

The chain carries TRBV7-9 and TRBJ2-2, with D perhaps TRBD1 (6 bases). Germline-derived CDR1 and CDR2 are SEHNR and FQNEAQ (reference sequence). This CDR3 is built from 16 residues. V lost 0 bases and J 4 bases, leaving 12 bases between the germline ends. The CDR3 DNA reads TGTGCCAGCAGCTTAGCGAAACAGGGACCCACCGGGGAGCTGTTTTTT. This encodes CASSLAKQGPTGELFF.

The chain links TRBV9 to TRBJ1-3; D uncertain. Germline CDR1 SGDLS, CDR2 YYNGEE. Trimming pared 1 base from V and 2 bases from J, leaving 16 bases between. This CDR3 has 17 residues. In DNA, the CDR3 is TGTGCCAGCAGCGTAATGACACGACCTGAAGCTGGAAACACCATATATTTT. It codes for CASSVMTRPEAGNTIYF.

V and J are TRBV9 and TRBJ2-2; perhaps TRBD1 as D (5 bases). The CDR3 is made up of 14 amino acids. CDR1 is SGDLS, CDR2 YYNGEE, per germline. Trimming removed 6 bases from V and 3 bases from J, with 12 bases in between. CDR3 nucleotide sequence: TGTGCCAGCACTAGGGGCGCCGACACCGGGGAGCTGTTTTTT. Encoded protein: CASTRGADTGELFF.